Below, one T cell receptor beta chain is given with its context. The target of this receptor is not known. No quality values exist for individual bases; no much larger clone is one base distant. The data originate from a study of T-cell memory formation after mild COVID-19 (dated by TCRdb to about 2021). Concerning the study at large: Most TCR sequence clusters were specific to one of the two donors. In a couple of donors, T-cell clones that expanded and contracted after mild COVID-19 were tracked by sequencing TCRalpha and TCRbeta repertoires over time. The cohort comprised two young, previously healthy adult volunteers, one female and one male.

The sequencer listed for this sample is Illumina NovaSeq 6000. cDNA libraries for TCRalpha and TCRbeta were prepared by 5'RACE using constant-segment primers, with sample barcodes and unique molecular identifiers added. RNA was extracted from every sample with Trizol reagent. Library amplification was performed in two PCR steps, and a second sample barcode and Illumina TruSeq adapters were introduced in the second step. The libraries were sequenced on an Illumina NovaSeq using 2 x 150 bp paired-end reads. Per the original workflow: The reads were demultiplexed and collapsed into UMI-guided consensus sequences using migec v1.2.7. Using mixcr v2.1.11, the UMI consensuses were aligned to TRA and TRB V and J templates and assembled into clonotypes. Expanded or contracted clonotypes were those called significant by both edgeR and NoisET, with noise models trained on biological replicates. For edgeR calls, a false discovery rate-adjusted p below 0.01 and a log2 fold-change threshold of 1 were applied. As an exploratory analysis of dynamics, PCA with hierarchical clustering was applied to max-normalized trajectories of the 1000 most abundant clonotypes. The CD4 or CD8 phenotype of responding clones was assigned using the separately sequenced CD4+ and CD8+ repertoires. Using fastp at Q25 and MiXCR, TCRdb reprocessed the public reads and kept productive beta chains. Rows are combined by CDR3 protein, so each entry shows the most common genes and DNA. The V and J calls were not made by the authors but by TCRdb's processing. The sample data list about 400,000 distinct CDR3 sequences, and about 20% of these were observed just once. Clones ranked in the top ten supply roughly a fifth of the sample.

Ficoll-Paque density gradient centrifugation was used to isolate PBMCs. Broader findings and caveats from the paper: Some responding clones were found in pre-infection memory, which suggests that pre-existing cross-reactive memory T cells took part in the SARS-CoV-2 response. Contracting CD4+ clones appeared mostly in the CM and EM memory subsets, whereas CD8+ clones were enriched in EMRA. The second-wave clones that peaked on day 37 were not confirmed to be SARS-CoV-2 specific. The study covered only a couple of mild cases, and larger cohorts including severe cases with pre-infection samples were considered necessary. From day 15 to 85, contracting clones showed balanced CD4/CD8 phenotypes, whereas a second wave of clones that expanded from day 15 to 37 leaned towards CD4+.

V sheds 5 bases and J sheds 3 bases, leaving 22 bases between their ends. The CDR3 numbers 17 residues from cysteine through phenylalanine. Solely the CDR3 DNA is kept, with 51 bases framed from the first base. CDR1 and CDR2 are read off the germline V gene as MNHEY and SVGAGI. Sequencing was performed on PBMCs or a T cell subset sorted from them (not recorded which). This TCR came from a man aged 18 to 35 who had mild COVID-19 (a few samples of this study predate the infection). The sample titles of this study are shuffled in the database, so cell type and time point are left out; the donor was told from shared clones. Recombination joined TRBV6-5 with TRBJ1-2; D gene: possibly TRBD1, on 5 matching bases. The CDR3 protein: CASSTERDRSPDYGYTF. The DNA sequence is TGTGCCAGCAGTACAGAACGGGACCGCTCACCAGACTATGGCTACACCTTC.